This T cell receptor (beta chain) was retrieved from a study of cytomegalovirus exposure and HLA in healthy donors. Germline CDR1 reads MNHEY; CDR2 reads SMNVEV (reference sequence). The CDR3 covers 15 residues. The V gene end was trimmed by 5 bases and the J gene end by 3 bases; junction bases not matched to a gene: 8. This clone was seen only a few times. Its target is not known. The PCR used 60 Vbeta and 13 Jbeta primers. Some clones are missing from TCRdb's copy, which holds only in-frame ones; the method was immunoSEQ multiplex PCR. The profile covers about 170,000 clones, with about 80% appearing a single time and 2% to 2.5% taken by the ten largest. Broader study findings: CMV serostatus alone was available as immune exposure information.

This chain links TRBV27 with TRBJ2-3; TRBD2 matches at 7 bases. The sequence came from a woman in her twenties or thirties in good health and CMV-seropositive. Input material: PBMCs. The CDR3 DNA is TGTGCCAGCAGTAGGGGCCCGGGAGGAACAGATACGCAGTATTTT. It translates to CASSRGPGGTDTQYF.